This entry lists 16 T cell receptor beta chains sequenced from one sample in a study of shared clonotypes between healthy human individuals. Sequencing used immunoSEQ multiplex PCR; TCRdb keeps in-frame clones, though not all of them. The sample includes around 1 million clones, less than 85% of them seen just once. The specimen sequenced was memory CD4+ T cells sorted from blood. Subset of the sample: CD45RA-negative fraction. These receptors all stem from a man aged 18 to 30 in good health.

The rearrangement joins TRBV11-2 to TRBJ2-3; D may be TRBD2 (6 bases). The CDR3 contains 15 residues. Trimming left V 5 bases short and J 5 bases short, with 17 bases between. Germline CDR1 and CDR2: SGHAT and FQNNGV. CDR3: CASSPTRGFRDTQYF. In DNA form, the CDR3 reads TGTGCCAGCAGCCCAACTCGGGGGTTTAGAGATACGCAGTATTTT.

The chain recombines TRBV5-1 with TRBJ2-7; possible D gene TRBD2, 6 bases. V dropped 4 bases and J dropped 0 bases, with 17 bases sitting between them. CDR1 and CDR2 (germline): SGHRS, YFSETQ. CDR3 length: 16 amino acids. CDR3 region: CASSRTGTGDSYEQYF. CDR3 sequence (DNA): TGCGCCAGCAGCCGAACCGGGACGGGGGACTCCTACGAGCAGTACTTC.

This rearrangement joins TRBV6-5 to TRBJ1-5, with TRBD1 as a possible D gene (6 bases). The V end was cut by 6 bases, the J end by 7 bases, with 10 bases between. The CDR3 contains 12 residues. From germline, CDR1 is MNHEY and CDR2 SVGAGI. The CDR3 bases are TGTGCCAGCAGATTACAGGGACAGCCCCAGCATTTT. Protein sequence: CASRLQGQPQHF.

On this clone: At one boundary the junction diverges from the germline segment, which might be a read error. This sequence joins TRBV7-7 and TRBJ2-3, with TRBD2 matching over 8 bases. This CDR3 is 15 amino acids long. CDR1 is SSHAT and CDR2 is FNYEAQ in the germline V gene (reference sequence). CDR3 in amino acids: CASSQDGGAGDTQYF. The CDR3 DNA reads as TGTGCTAGCAGCCAAGACGGGGGGGCAGGAGATACGCAGTATTTT.

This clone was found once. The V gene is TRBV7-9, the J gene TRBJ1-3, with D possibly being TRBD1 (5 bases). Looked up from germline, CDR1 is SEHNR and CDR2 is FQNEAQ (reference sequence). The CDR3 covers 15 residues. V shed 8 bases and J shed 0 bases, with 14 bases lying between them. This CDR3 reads CASSGGALSGNTIYF. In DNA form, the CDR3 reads TGTGCCAGCTCGGGCGGGGCCCTCTCTGGAAACACCATATATTTT.

The CDR3 reads CAGIKARAYEQYF. CDR3 nucleotide sequence: TGTGCCGGAATTAAGGCGAGAGCCTACGAGCAGTACTTC. This chain joins TRBV30 and TRBJ2-7, with D uncertain. The CDR3 totals 13 residues. Trimming took off 8 bases at V and 2 bases at J, with 16 bases between the two ends. Germline CDR1 and CDR2: GTSNPN and SVGIG (reference sequence).

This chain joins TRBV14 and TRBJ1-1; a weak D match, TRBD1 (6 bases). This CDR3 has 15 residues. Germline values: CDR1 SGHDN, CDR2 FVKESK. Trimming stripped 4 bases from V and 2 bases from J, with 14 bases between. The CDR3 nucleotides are TGTGCCAGCAGCCTGACCGGGACATTTAACACTGAAGCTTTCTTT. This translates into CASSLTGTFNTEAFF.

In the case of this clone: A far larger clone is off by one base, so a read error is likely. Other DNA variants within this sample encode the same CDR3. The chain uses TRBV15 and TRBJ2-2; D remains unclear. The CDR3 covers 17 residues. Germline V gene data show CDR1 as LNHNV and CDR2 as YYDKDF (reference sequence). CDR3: CATSRDRDIQNTGELFF. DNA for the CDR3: TGTGCCACCAGTAGAGATCGCGACATTCAGAACACCGGGGAGCTGTTTTTT.

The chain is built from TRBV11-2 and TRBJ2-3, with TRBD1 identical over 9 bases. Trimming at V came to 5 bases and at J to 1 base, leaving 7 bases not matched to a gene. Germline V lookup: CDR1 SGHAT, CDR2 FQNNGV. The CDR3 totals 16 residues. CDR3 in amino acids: CASSVTGGRGTDTQYF. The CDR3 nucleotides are TGTGCCAGCAGCGTCACAGGGGGCCGTGGCACAGATACGCAGTATTTT.

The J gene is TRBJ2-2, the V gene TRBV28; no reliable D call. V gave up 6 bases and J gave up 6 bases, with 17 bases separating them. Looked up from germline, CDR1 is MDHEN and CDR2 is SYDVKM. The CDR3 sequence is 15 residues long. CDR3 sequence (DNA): TGTGCCAGCAGCCGAAGCCCCTCCGGGCCCGGGGAGCTGTTTTTT. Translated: CASSRSPSGPGELFF.

CDR3 residues: CASSLATRLYGYTF. DNA of the CDR3: TGCGCCAGCAGCTTGGCCACGAGGCTCTATGGCTACACCTTC. This sequence joins TRBV5-1 and TRBJ1-2; no firm D call. In germline, CDR1 is SGHRS, CDR2 YFSETQ. Between the trimmed V and J ends, which lost 0 bases and 4 bases, there was a span of 10 bases. The CDR3 has 14 residues. Looking up the rest from reference TRBV5-1 and TRBJ1-2 gives the full variable domain: KAGVTQTPRYLIKTRGQQVTLSCSPISGHRSVSWYQQTPGQGLQFLFEYFSETQRNKGNFPGRFSGRQFSNSRSEMNVSTLELGDSALYLCASSLATRLYGYTFGSGTRLTVV.

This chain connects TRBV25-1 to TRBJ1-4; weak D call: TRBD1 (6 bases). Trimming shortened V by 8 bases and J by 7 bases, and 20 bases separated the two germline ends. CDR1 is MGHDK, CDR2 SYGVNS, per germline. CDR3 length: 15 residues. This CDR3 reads CASAQSQGLAEKLFF. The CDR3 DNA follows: TGTGCCAGCGCGCAGAGTCAGGGGTTGGCTGAAAAACTGTTTTTT.

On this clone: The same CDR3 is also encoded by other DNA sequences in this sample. The CDR3, as DNA: TGTGCCAGCAGTTACTCGCGGGATCAGCCCCAGCATTTT. It yields the protein CASSYSRDQPQHF. This chain joins TRBV6-5 and TRBJ1-5; D not certain. Trimming stripped 0 bases from V and 5 bases from J, with 5 bases between. CDR3 length: 13 amino acids. Germline-derived CDR1 and CDR2 are MNHEY and SVGAGI.

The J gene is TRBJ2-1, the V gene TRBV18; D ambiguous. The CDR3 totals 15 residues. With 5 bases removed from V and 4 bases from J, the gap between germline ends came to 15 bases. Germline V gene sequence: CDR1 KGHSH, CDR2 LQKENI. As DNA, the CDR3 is TGTGCCAGCTCATCGGACCGGTTGGGGTACAATGAGCAGTTCTTC. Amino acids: CASSSDRLGYNEQFF. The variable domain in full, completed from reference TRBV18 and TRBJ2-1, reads NAGVMQNPRHLVRRRGQEARLRCSPMKGHSHVYWYRQLPEEGLKFMVYLQKENIIDESGMPKERFSAEFPKEGPSILRIQQVVRGDSAAYFCASSSDRLGYNEQFFGPGTRLTVL.

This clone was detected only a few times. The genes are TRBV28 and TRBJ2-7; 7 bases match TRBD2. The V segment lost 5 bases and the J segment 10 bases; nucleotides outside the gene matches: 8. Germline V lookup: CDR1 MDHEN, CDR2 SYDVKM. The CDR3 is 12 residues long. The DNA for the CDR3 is TGTGCCAGCAGTACCCGGGGGGTCCCTCAGTACTTC. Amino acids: CASSTRGVPQYF. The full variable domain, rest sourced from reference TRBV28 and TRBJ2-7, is DVKVTQSSRYLVKRTGEKVFLECVQDMDHENMFWYRQDPGLGLRLIYFSYDVKMKEKGDIPEGYSVSREKKERFSLILESASTNQTSMYLCASSTRGVPQYFGPGTRLTVT.

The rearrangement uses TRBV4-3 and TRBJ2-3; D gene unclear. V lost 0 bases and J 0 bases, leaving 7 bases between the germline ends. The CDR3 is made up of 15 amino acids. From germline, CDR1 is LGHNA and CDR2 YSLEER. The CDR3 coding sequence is TGCGCCAGCAGCCAAGAAACTGGAAGCACAGATACGCAGTATTTT. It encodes CASSQETGSTDTQYF.